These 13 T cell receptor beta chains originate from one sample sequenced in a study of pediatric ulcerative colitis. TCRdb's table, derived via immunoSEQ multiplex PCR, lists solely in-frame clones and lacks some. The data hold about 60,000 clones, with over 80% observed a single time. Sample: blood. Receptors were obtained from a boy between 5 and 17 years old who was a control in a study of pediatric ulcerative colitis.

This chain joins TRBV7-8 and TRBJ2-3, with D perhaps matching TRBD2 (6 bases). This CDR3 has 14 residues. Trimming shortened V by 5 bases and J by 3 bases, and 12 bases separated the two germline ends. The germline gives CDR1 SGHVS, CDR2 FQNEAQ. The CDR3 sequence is CASSPQTSTDTQYF. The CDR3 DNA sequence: TGTGCCAGCAGCCCACAGACTAGTACAGATACGCAGTATTTT.

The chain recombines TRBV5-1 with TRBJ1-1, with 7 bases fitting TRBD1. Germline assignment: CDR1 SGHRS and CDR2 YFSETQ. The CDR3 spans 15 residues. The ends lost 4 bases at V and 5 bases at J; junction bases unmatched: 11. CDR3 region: CASSLGDRYLTEAFF. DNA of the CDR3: TGCGCCAGCAGCCTGGGGGACAGATACTTAACTGAAGCTTTCTTT. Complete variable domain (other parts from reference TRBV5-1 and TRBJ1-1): KAGVTQTPRYLIKTRGQQVTLSCSPISGHRSVSWYQQTPGQGLQFLFEYFSETQRNKGNFPGRFSGRQFSNSRSEMNVSTLELGDSALYLCASSLGDRYLTEAFFGQGTRLTVV.

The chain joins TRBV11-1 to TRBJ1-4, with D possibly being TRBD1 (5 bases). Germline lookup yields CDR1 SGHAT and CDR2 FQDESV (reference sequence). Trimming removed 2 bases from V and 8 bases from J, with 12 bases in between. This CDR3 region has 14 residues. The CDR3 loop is CASSLSGTAEKLFF. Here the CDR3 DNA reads TGTGCCAGCAGCTTATCGGGGACCGCAGAAAAACTGTTTTTT.

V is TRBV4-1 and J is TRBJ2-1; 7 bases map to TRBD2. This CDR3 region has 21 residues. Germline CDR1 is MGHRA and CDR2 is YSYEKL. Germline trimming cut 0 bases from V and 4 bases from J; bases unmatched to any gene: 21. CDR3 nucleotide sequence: TGCGCCAGCAGCCAAGATTCATCCGAATTGGGCTCTAGCGGAGCTTACAATGAGCAGTTCTTC. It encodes CASSQDSSELGSSGAYNEQFF.

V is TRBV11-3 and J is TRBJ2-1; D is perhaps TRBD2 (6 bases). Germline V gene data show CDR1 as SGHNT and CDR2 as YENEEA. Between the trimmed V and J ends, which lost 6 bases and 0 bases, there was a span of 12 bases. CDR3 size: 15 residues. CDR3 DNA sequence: TGTGCCAGCAGTTACGGGGGTAGCTCCTACAATGAGCAGTTCTTC. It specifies CASSYGGSSYNEQFF. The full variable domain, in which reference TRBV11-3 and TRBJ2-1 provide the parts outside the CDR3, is EAGVVQSPRYKIIEKKQPVAFWCNPISGHNTLYWYLQNLGQGPELLIRYENEEAVDDSQLPKDRFSAERLKGVDSTLKIQPAELGDSAVYLCASSYGGSSYNEQFFGPGTRLTVL.

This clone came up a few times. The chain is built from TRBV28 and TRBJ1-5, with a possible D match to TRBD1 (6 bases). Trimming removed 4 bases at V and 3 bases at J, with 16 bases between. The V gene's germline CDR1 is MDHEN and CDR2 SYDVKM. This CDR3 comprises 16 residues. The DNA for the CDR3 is TGTGCCAGCAGTTCTAGGGGGGTATTCGACAATCAGCCCCAGCATTTT. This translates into CASSSRGVFDNQPQHF.

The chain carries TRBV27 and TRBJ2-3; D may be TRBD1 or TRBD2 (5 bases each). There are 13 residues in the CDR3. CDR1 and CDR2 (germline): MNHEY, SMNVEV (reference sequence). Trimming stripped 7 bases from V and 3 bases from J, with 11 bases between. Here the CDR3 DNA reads TGTGCCAGCATTGGGGGAGCAACAGATACGCAGTATTTT. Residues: CASIGGATDTQYF.

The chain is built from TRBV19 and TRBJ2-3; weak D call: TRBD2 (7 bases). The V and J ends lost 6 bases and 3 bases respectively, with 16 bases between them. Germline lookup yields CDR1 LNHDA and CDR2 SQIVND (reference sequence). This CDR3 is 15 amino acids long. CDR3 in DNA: TGTGCCAGTAGGAGAGGGGGGGAACGGACAGATACGCAGTATTTT. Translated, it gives CASRRGGERTDTQYF.

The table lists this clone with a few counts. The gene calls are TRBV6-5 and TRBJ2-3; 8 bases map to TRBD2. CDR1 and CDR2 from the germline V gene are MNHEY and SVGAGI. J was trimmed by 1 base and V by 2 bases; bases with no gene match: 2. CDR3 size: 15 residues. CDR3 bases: TGTGCCAGCAGTTACGGGCGGGAGGGCACAGATACGCAGTATTTT. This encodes CASSYGREGTDTQYF.

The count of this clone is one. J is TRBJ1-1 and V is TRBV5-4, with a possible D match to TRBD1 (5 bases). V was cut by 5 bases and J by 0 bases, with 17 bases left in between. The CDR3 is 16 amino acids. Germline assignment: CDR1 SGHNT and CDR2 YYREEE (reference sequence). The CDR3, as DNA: TGTGCCAGCAGAGACCGGGACCGGGGGTTGAACACTGAAGCTTTCTTT. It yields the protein CASRDRDRGLNTEAFF.

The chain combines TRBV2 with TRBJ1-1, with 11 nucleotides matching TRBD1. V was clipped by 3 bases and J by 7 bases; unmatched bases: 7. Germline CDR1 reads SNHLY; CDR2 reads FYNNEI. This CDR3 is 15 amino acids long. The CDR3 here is CASSDPRTGGLEAFF. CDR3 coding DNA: TGTGCCAGCAGTGATCCAAGGACAGGGGGCCTTGAAGCTTTCTTT.

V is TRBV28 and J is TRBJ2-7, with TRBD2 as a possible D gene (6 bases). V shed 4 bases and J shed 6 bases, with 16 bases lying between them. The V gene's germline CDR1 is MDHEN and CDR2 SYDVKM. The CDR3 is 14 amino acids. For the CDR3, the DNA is TGTGCCAGCAGTTCCTCAGGCGGGACTGGCGAGCAGTACTTC. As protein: CASSSSGGTGEQYF.

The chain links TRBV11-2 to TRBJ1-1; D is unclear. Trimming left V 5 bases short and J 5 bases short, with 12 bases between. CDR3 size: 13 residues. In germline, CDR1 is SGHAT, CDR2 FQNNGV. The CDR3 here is CASSRELSTEAFF. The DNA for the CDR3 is TGTGCCAGCAGCCGGGAACTGAGTACTGAAGCTTTCTTT. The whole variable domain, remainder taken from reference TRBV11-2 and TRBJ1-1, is EAGVAQSPRYKIIEKRQSVAFWCNPISGHATLYWYQQILGQGPKLLIQFQNNGVVDDSQLPKDRFSAERLKGVDSTLKIQPAKLEDSAVYLCASSRELSTEAFFGQGTRLTVV.